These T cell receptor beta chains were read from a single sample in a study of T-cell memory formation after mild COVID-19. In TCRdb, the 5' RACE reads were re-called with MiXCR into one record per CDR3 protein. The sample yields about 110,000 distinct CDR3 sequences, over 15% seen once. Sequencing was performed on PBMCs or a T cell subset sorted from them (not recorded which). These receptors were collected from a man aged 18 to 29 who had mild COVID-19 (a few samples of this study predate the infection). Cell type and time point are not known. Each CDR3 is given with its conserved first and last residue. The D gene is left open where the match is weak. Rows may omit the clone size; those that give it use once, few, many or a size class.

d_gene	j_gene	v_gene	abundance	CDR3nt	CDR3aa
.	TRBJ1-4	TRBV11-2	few	TGTGCCAGCAGCCAACAGGAATTTAGTGAAAAACTGTTTTTT	CASSQQEFSEKLFF
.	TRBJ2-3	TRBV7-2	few	TGTGCCAGCAGCTTAAGGCTTAGCACAGATACGCAGTATTTT	CASSLRLSTDTQYF
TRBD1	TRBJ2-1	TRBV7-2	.	TGTGCCAGCAGCTTACCGGGACAGGGGAAGAGTGGGCAGTTCTTC	CASSLPGQGKSGQFF
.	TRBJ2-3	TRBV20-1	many	TGCAGTGCTAACAGCATAGCAGATACGCAGTATTTT	CSANSIADTQYF
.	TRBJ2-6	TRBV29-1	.	TGCAGCGTACAGGGATCTGGGGCCAACGTCCTGACTTTC	CSVQGSGANVLTF
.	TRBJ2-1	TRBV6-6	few	TGTGCCAGCAGTTACCCTCCCTGGGAGCAGTTCTTC	CASSYPPWEQFF
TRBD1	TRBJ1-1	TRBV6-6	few	TGTGCCAGCAGTCCCCCGACAGGGGATGGGAACACTGAAGCTTTCTTT	CASSPPTGDGNTEAFF
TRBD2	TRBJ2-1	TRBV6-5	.	TGTGCCAGCAGTTACTCTTCAGCGGGGGTAGTCAATGAGCAGTTCTTC	CASSYSSAGVVNEQFF
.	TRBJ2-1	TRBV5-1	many	TGCGCCAGCAGCTTGGGCGCGGGAAAATCCCCAGCCCTAAGCTTC	CASSLGAGKSPALSF
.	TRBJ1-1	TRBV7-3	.	TGTGCCAGCAGCTTAACGGTGCAGGACCAAGCTTTCTTT	CASSLTVQDQAFF
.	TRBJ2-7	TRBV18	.	TGTGCCAGCTCCAGCTCACCAGGGTACGAGCAGTACTTC	CASSSSPGYEQYF
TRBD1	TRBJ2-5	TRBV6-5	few	TGTGCCAGCAGTCAGGACAGGGGTCAATTGGGAGAGACCCAGTACTTC	CASSQDRGQLGETQYF
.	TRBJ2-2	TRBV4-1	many	TGCGCCAGCAGACCAGACTCCTACGGGGAGCTGTTTTTT	CASRPDSYGELFF
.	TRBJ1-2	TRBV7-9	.	TGTGCCAGCAGCTTCGACGCAGGGCGGTGGTATGGCTACACCTTC	CASSFDAGRWYGYTF
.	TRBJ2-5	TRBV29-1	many	TGCAGCACCCAAAGGGGGGCGGAAGAGACCCAGTACTTC	CSTQRGAEETQYF
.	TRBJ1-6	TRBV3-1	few	TGTGCCAGCAGCCAAGGAAACTTTCTGTATAATTCACCCCTCCACTTT	CASSQGNFLYNSPLHF
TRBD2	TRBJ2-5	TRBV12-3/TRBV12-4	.	TGTGCCAGCAGCTATGGGACTAGCGGGGGACAAGAGACCCAGTACTTC	CASSYGTSGGQETQYF
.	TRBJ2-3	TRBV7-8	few	TGTGCCAGCAGCCCATCTAACAGGGAAGATACGCAGTATTTT	CASSPSNREDTQYF
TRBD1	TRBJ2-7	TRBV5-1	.	TGCGCCAGCAGCTTACAGGGGGGCTACGAGCAGTACTTC	CASSLQGGYEQYF
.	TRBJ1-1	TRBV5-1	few	TGCGCCAGCAGCCCCGCAGGTTTGGGGCAGACTGAAGCTTTCTTT	CASSPAGLGQTEAFF
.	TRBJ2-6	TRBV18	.	TGTGCCAGCTCACCAAAACAGAGCTCTGGGGCCAACGTCCTGACTTTC	CASSPKQSSGANVLTF
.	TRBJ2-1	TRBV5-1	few	TGCGCCAGCAGCTTGGTAGGTGTGCCGGGTGTTGAGCAGTTCTTC	CASSLVGVPGVEQFF
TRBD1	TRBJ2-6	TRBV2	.	TGTGCCAGCATACCGGACAGGGAAGGGGCCAACGTCCTGACTTTC	CASIPDREGANVLTF
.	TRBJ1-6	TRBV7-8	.	TGTGCCAGCACCTCGAGGGGTGCGAATTCACCCCTCCACTTT	CASTSRGANSPLHF
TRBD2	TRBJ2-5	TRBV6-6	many	TGTGCCAGCATGACTAGCGGGGGTGGTGAGACCCAGTACTTC	CASMTSGGGETQYF
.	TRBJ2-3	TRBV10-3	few	TGTGCCATCAGTGTCGGAGATACGCAGTATTTT	CAISVGDTQYF
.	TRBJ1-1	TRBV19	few	TGTGCCAGTCGGGCGGGCAGGGCCCTTGAGGCGGACACTGAAGCTTTCTTT	CASRAGRALEADTEAFF
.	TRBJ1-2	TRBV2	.	TGTGCCAGCAGTAGGGAGACAGATGGCTACACCTTC	CASSRETDGYTF
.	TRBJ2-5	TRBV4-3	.	TGCGCCAGCAGCCAAGATAGCAACAAACAAGAGACCCAGTACTTC	CASSQDSNKQETQYF
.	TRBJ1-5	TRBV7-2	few	TGTGCCAGCAGCTTATCCGGCGGAGGAGGTCAGCCCCAGCATTTT	CASSLSGGGGQPQHF